This entry is about one T cell receptor beta chain. Ten or more counts support this clonotype. The antigen it binds to is not known. Base-call qualities are not available, and no considerably larger clone is one nucleotide away. Unmatched junction bases come to 6, with V trimmed by 1 base and J by 4 bases. The CDR3 holds 17 amino acids from the cysteine to the phenylalanine. Only CDR3 DNA remains: 51 bases, in frame from the first base. The germline V gene (reference sequence) supplies CDR1 LGHDT and CDR2 YNNKEL. The source of the sample is a study of early T cells in non-severe SARS-CoV-2 infection (TCRdb year 2021). Regarding the complete study: TCR sequencing used bulk RNA from unsorted whole blood, so alpha and beta chains could not be paired.

Broad study findings and their caveats: Matching against VDJdb was skewed toward anti-spike CD8 responses, likely underestimated virus-specific expansions, and missed private and CD4 specificities.

Libraries came from 5' RACE. Instrument on record: NextSeq 500. In the TCR library protocol, unique molecular identifiers were attached to individual cDNA molecules to correct for PCR bias and sequencing error. Sequencing covered both TCR alpha and beta chains, and within each sample the abundances of alpha and beta sequences were tightly co-correlated. In the authors' own workflow: Decombinator V4 was used to perform V gene, J gene and CDR3 annotation of TCR sequences. TCRs were defined as expanded if a significant change between any two time points was detected under a Poisson model with p below 0.0001. Abundances of TCRs were expressed as counts per million after normalisation to the total number of TCRs sequenced in each sample. TRAV1-2 paired with TRAJ12, TRAJ20 or TRAJ33 defined MAIT TCRs, while TRAV10 paired with TRAJ18 defined iNKT TCRs. VDJdb, accessed 1 November 2021, was searched for CMV, EBV and SARS-CoV-2 annotated TCRs, excluding TCRs annotated for multiple antigens. Using fastp at Q25 and MiXCR, TCRdb reprocessed the public reads and kept productive beta chains. One record per CDR3 amino acid sequence lists the most common genes and DNA. The V and J calls, along with clone size, are taken from TCRdb and not from the paper's own processing. Present in this sample are more than 60,000 distinct CDR3 sequences, less than 5.5% of which were seen just once. The top ten hold around 4.9% of the sample.

This was a case-control study nested in a cohort of healthcare workers in London, UK, who had nasopharyngeal swab PCR tests and blood samples taken every week. Between 23 and 31 March 2020, the week of the UK lockdown, healthcare workers were enrolled and then followed up weekly for as long as 16 weeks. Specimen: whole blood. This TCR came from an adult who was a healthcare worker with PCR-confirmed SARS-CoV-2 infection or an uninfected control (not recorded which). The chain was built from TRBV3-1 and TRBJ2-5; 13 of the junction bases match TRBD2. The CDR3 here reads CASSQGTSGSGGETQYF. The nucleotide sequence is given as TGTGCCAGCAGCCAAGGGACTAGCGGGAGCGGAGGAGAGACCCAGTACTTC.